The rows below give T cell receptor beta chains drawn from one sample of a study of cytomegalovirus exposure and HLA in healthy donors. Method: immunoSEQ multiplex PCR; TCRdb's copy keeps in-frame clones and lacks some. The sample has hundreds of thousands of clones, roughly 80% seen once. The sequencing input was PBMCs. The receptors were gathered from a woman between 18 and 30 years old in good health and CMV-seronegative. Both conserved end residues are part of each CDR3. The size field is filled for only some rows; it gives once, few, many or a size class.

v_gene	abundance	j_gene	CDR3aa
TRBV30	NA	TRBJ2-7	CAWSVGGIDEQYF
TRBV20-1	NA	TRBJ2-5	CGGEVQETQYF
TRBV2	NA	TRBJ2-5	CASSEWLAGETQYF
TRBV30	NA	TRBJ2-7	CAVAPGWGDEQYF
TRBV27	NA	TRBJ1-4	CASSLLGATNEKLFF
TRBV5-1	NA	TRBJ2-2	CASSPQTTGELFF
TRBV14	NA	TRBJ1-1	CASNQVHGGEAFF
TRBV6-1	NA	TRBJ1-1	CASSATGGSVAFF
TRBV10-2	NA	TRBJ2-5	CASSENGRLWETQYF
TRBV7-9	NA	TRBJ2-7	CASSLVGEQYF
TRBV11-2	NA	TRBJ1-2	CASSSPHTF
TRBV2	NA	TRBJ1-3	CASSEVGAGAGAYSGNTIYF
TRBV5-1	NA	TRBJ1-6	CASRRIQNSPLHF
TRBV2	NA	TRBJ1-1	CASSGEGTGDTEAFF
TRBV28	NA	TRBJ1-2	CASLSQGVRGTYGYTF
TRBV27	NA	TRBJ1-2	CASSLTGGPRYTF
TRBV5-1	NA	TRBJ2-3	CASAREDLYSTDTQYF
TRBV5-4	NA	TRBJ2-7	CASSRGGVYEQYF
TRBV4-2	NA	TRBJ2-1	CASSTEDSSSNEQFF
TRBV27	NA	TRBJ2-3	CASSYRGRGTDTQYF
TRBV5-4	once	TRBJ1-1	CASSRRGREEAFF
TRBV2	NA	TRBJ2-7	CASSKSTGGLYEQYF
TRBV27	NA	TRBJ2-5	CASSSLGVGLQETQYF
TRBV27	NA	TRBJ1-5	CASGPQPQHF
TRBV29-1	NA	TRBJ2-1	CSVEGSPETGSSSYNEQFF
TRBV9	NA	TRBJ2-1	CASSGKREGIYNEQFF
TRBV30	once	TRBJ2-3	CAWSAIGDTQYF
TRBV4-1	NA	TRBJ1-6	CASSQETGVLGTPLHF